This passage covers 23 T cell receptor beta chains from one sample sequenced in a study of cytomegalovirus exposure and HLA in healthy donors. The study ran its PCR with 60 Vbeta and 13 Jbeta primers. Here immunoSEQ multiplex PCR was the method, and the copy in TCRdb shows in-frame clones only, minus some. The sample yields about 190,000 clones, approximately 79% seen once. The sequenced material came from PBMCs. The origin of the receptors is a woman younger than 30 in good health and CMV-seronegative.

J is TRBJ1-2 and V is TRBV18, with TRBD1 matching over 8 bases. Germline CDR1 reads KGHSH; CDR2 reads LQKENI. This CDR3 is 13 amino acids long. The ends lost 6 bases at V and 3 bases at J; junction bases unmatched: 3. The CDR3 protein is CASSLQGDYGYTF. Written as DNA, the CDR3 is TGTGCCAGCTCGCTACAGGGGGACTATGGCTACACCTTC.

The chain uses TRBV7-7 and TRBJ1-1, with 7 bases fitting TRBD1. The CDR3 spans 15 residues. Trimming took 5 bases from V and 7 from J; bases not matched to a gene: 13. Germline values: CDR1 SSHAT, CDR2 FNYEAQ (reference sequence). Written as DNA, the CDR3 is TGTGCCAGCAGCCCCTATTCCGGGACAGCTGGTGAAGCTTTCTTT. This translates into CASSPYSGTAGEAFF.

The chain is built from TRBV27 and TRBJ1-4, with 7 bases that match TRBD1. The V segment lost 3 bases and the J segment 7 bases; nucleotides outside the gene matches: 8. CDR3 size: 15 residues. Germline V CDR1 and CDR2: MNHEY, SMNVEV (reference sequence). CDR3 region: CASSFGAGGTEKLFF. CDR3 DNA: TGTGCCAGCAGTTTCGGGGCAGGGGGTACTGAAAAACTGTTTTTT.

The chain couples TRBV6-4 to TRBJ2-5, with no clear D. V lost 6 bases and J 2 bases, leaving 19 bases between the germline ends. The CDR3 covers 16 residues. Germline V gives CDR1 MRHNA, CDR2 SNTAGT. This chain's CDR3 is CASRDPLVCDQETQYF. DNA of the CDR3: TGTGCCAGCAGGGACCCCCTCGTATGCGATCAAGAGACCCAGTACTTC.

The chain links TRBV20-1 to TRBJ2-5; D ambiguous. CDR1 is DFQATT, CDR2 SNEGSKA, per germline (reference sequence). V was shortened by 2 bases and J by 6 bases, with 7 bases between the two germline ends. This CDR3 has 11 residues. CDR3 bases: TGCAGTGCTAGACCCGAGCAGACCCAGTACTTC. As protein: CSARPEQTQYF.

V gene TRBV19 combines with J gene TRBJ2-3, with a tentative D call TRBD1 (6 bases). CDR1 and CDR2 (germline): LNHDA, SQIVND (reference sequence). V lost 0 bases and J lost 2, with 9 bases in between. The CDR3 runs to 15 residues. The CDR3 sequence: CASSIEGGPTDTQYF. CDR3 in DNA: TGTGCCAGTAGTATAGAAGGGGGACCCACAGATACGCAGTATTTT.

The chain combines TRBV15 with TRBJ2-7; the D gene is possibly TRBD1 (5 bases). Germline V gene sequence: CDR1 LNHNV, CDR2 YYDKDF (reference sequence). This CDR3 contains 17 residues. Trimming took off 0 bases at V and 4 bases at J, with 19 bases between the two ends. CDR3 bases: TGTGCCACCAGCAGAGATGTTGTGGCAGGGAAGGAGTACGAGCAGTACTTC. It yields the protein CATSRDVVAGKEYEQYF.

V gene TRBV27 combines with J gene TRBJ1-2; D is unclear. Trimming left V 3 bases short and J 4 bases short, with 9 bases between. The CDR3 is 13 amino acids. Germline V gene data show CDR1 as MNHEY and CDR2 as SMNVEV (reference sequence). The CDR3 region has the DNA TGTGCCAGCAGTTTCTCTTACAGCTATGGCTACACCTTC. Translation: CASSFSYSYGYTF.

The V call is TRBV2, the J call TRBJ1-1, with unresolved D. Germline V CDR1 and CDR2: SNHLY, FYNNEI. This CDR3 region has 13 residues. Trimming pared 5 bases from V and 0 bases from J, leaving 7 bases between. CDR3 in DNA: TGTGCCAGCAGTAGAGAGTTGAACACTGAAGCTTTCTTT. It codes for CASSRELNTEAFF. The entire variable domain, with the rest obtained from reference TRBV2 and TRBJ1-1, is as follows: EPEVTQTPSHQVTQMGQEVILRCVPISNHLYFYWYRQILGQKVEFLVSFYNNEISEKSEIFDDQFSVERPDGSNFTLKIRSTKLEDSAMYFCASSRELNTEAFFGQGTRLTVV.

J is TRBJ2-2 and V is TRBV19; no firm D call. Germline values: CDR1 LNHDA, CDR2 SQIVND (reference sequence). Trimming removed 6 bases from V and 2 bases from J, with 10 bases in between. The CDR3 is made up of 14 amino acids. CDR3 nucleotide sequence: TGTGCCAGTAGCGATATACTTAACACCGGGGAGCTGTTTTTT. Encoded protein: CASSDILNTGELFF.

The genes are TRBV5-1 and TRBJ2-7, with D tentatively TRBD1 (6 bases). V lost 1 base and J 3 bases, leaving 11 bases between the germline ends. The CDR3 runs 14 residues. Germline-derived CDR1 and CDR2 are SGHRS and YFSETQ. The chain's CDR3 is CASSLQGRHYEQYF. In DNA form, the CDR3 reads TGCGCCAGCAGCTTGCAGGGGCGGCACTACGAGCAGTACTTC.

The chain is built from TRBV2 and TRBJ2-1; 11 nucleotides align to TRBD2. Germline lookup yields CDR1 SNHLY and CDR2 FYNNEI. Losses at the gene ends were 6 bases for V and 4 bases for J; bases not matched to a gene: 5. CDR3 size: 15 residues. The CDR3: CASRPTSGNYNEQFF. For the CDR3, the DNA is TGTGCCAGCAGACCGACTAGCGGGAATTACAATGAGCAGTTCTTC.

This clone was seen more than once but under ten times. This chain links TRBV6-4 with TRBJ2-4; 10 bases map to TRBD1. The length of the CDR3 is 15 residues. Germline V gene sequence: CDR1 MRHNA, CDR2 SNTAGT. Trimming cost V 4 bases and J 6 bases; bases outside gene matches: 6. CDR3 bases: TGTGCCAGCAGTGCCCAGACAGGGGGCGGAAACATTCAGTACTTC. It specifies CASSAQTGGGNIQYF.

This chain uses TRBV28 with TRBJ1-1, with TRBD1 matching over 9 bases. The CDR3 runs 17 residues. With V trimmed by 4 bases and J by 3 bases, 12 bases remained unmatched. Germline assignment: CDR1 MDHEN and CDR2 SYDVKM. CDR3 DNA: TGTGCCAGCAGTTCCGGGGACAGGGATTATAAGGACACTGAAGCTTTCTTT. Its protein is CASSSGDRDYKDTEAFF.

This rearrangement joins TRBV10-1 to TRBJ2-5, with 10 bases fitting TRBD2. V shed 4 bases, J shed 1 base, and the junction held 3 bases outside the gene matches. This CDR3 comprises 15 residues. Germline CDR1 reads WNHNN; CDR2 reads SYGVQD (reference sequence). The CDR3 reads CASSGTSGLQETQYF. The CDR3 DNA follows: TGCGCCAGCAGTGGGACTAGCGGACTCCAAGAGACCCAGTACTTC.

The genes are TRBV28 and TRBJ1-2; 7 bases map to TRBD1. With V trimmed by 6 bases and J by 6 bases, 7 bases remained unmatched. Germline V gives CDR1 MDHEN, CDR2 SYDVKM. This CDR3 is 13 amino acids long. The CDR3 nucleotides are TGTGCCAGCAGCGTAATGACAGGGAATGGCTACACCTTC. Translated, it gives CASSVMTGNGYTF.

The rearrangement joins TRBV19 to TRBJ1-1; the match to TRBD1 covers 7 bases. Germline CDR1 reads LNHDA; CDR2 reads SQIVND (reference sequence). The ends lost 6 bases at V and 0 bases at J; junction bases unmatched: 7. There are 15 residues in the CDR3. The CDR3 spells CASRARQGLNTEAFF. CDR3 in DNA: TGTGCCAGTAGGGCCCGACAGGGATTGAACACTGAAGCTTTCTTT.

The rearrangement links TRBV7-2 to TRBJ1-1; D perhaps matches TRBD1 (5 bases). Germline V lookup: CDR1 SGHTA, CDR2 FQGNSA. V lost 5 bases to trimming and J lost 8 bases, with 15 bases between them. The CDR3 sequence is 13 residues long. Written as DNA, the CDR3 is TGTGCCAGCAGCCTGGGGGGTTGGGGAGAAGCTTTCTTT. Its protein is CASSLGGWGEAFF.

CDR3 bases: TGTGCCAGCAGCCCTCCGGGACTAGCGATGAGCGATGAGCAGTTCTTC. It encodes CASSPPGLAMSDEQFF. The chain combines TRBV9 with TRBJ2-1; 10 bases map to TRBD2. With V trimmed by 4 bases and J by 8 bases, 12 bases remained unmatched. Germline V gene sequence: CDR1 SGDLS, CDR2 YYNGEE. CDR3 length equals 16 residues.

The chain couples TRBV4-1 to TRBJ2-4; tentative D call: TRBD2 (7 bases). The CDR3 consists of 15 residues. The V gene lost 0 bases and the J gene lost 8 bases, with 14 bases spanning the gap. Per germline, CDR1 MGHRA and CDR2 YSYEKL. CDR3 amino acids: CASSQDRRGADIQYF. For the CDR3, the DNA is TGCGCCAGCAGCCAAGATCGACGGGGGGCGGACATTCAGTACTTC.

This clone was counted between two and nine times. The chain carries TRBV6-6 and TRBJ2-7, with 11 bases fitting TRBD2. The CDR3 spans 16 residues. Germline trimming cut 1 base from V and 4 bases from J; bases unmatched to any gene: 6. Germline-derived CDR1 and CDR2 are MNHNY and SVGAGI (reference sequence). The CDR3 DNA is TGTGCCAGCAGTTACTTCGGGACTAGCGGATCTTACGAGCAGTACTTC. This translates into CASSYFGTSGSYEQYF.

This chain joins TRBV2 and TRBJ1-1; 7 bases align to TRBD1. Germline V gene lookup returns CDR1 SNHLY and CDR2 FYNNEI. The CDR3 runs 12 residues. The J segment lost 8 bases and the V segment lost 5 bases, leaving 5 bases of the junction unmatched. The CDR3 reads CASSPPGQEAFF. In DNA, the CDR3 is TGTGCCAGCAGTCCTCCGGGACAGGAAGCTTTCTTT.

This sequence joins TRBV7-8 and TRBJ2-2; 10 bases are a match to TRBD2. The V gene's germline CDR1 is SGHVS and CDR2 FQNEAQ. This CDR3 comprises 19 residues. The V gene end was trimmed by 1 base and the J gene end by 2 bases; junction bases not matched to a gene: 10. The CDR3 DNA is TGTGCCAGCAGCTTAGGAGCCCTAGCGGGGGCCTTAAACACCGGGGAGCTGTTTTTT. It encodes CASSLGALAGALNTGELFF.